The rows below give T cell receptor beta chains drawn from one sample of a study of blood T cell repertoires in COVID-19. Assay: immunoSEQ multiplex PCR; the TCRdb copy retains only in-frame clones and omits some. Of some 350,000 clones detected, roughly 90% appear once; the ten largest clones hold around 3%. Sequenced material: peripheral blood. These TCRs come from a woman in her twenties or thirties with COVID-19, enrolled during active disease. Each CDR3 is given with its conserved first and last residue. The D gene is left open where the match is weak. Where a row states a size, it is once, few, many or the class of an expanded clone; other rows omit it.

CDR3aa: CASATDSNQPQHF
CDR3nt: TGTGCCAGCGCGACAGATAGCAATCAGCCCCAGCATTTT
j_gene: TRBJ1-5
v_gene: TRBV18
abundance: .
d_gene: .

CDR3aa: CAISLGTSGGIETQYF
CDR3nt: TGTGCCATCAGCCTTGGGACTAGCGGGGGCATAGAGACCCAGTACTTC
j_gene: TRBJ2-5
v_gene: TRBV10-3
abundance: .
d_gene: TRBD2

CDR3aa: CASSPSVGTGSSYEQYF
CDR3nt: TGTGCCAGCAGCCCATCGGTCGGGACAGGGAGCTCCTACGAGCAGTACTTC
j_gene: TRBJ2-7
v_gene: TRBV7-2
abundance: .
d_gene: TRBD1

CDR3aa: CASTRQTGSYNEQFF
CDR3nt: TGTGCCAGTACCCGACAGACTGGCTCCTACAATGAGCAGTTCTTC
j_gene: TRBJ2-1
v_gene: TRBV19
abundance: .
d_gene: .

CDR3aa: CASSPGVATDTQYF
CDR3nt: TGTGCCAGCTCACCCGGGGTGGCCACAGATACGCAGTATTTT
j_gene: TRBJ2-3
v_gene: TRBV18
abundance: .
d_gene: .

CDR3aa: CAGGDTQYF
CDR3nt: TGTGCGGGGGGAGATACGCAGTATTTT
j_gene: TRBJ2-3
v_gene: TRBV6-4
abundance: .
d_gene: .

CDR3aa: CAISVSGGQISYEQYF
CDR3nt: TGTGCCATCAGTGTCTCAGGCGGGCAGATCTCCTACGAGCAGTACTTC
j_gene: TRBJ2-7
v_gene: TRBV10-3
abundance: .
d_gene: .

CDR3aa: CASSPRTGGNSPLHF
CDR3nt: TGTGCCAGCAGCCCCCGGACAGGGGGCAATTCACCCCTCCACTTT
j_gene: TRBJ1-6
v_gene: TRBV7-2
abundance: .
d_gene: TRBD1

CDR3aa: CASSRQGGGTEAFF
CDR3nt: TGCGCCAGCAGCCGACAGGGCGGGGGGACTGAAGCTTTCTTT
j_gene: TRBJ1-1
v_gene: TRBV5-1
abundance: .
d_gene: TRBD1

CDR3aa: CASTPRGLPDTQYF
CDR3nt: TGTGCCAGCACCCCCAGAGGACTGCCAGATACGCAGTATTTT
j_gene: TRBJ2-3
v_gene: TRBV28
abundance: .
d_gene: .

CDR3aa: CASSQVYREGNTIYF
CDR3nt: TGCGCCAGCAGCCAAGTATACAGGGAAGGAAACACCATATATTTT
j_gene: TRBJ1-3
v_gene: TRBV4-1
abundance: .
d_gene: .

CDR3aa: CASSSSPHRGQSNEQFF
CDR3nt: TGTGCCAGCAGTTCCTCACCACACAGGGGGCAATCGAATGAGCAGTTCTTC
j_gene: TRBJ2-1
v_gene: TRBV6-2/TRBV6-3
abundance: .
d_gene: TRBD1

CDR3aa: CASSRGEQYF
CDR3nt: TGTGCCAGCAGCAGGGGGGAGCAGTATTTT
j_gene: TRBJ2-3
v_gene: TRBV28
abundance: .
d_gene: .

CDR3aa: CASSADRSYEQYF
CDR3nt: TGCGCCAGCAGCGCGGACAGGTCCTACGAGCAGTACTTC
j_gene: TRBJ2-7
v_gene: TRBV10-1
abundance: .
d_gene: TRBD1

CDR3aa: CASSPSWGANEKLFF
CDR3nt: TGTGCCAGCAGCCCCTCGTGGGGAGCTAATGAAAAACTGTTTTTT
j_gene: TRBJ1-4
v_gene: TRBV11-2
abundance: .
d_gene: .

CDR3aa: CASSGDSLEQYF
CDR3nt: TGCGCCAGCAGCGGAGACAGTTTGGAGCAGTACTTC
j_gene: TRBJ2-7
v_gene: TRBV10-1
abundance: .
d_gene: .

CDR3aa: CASSGGGGAYNEQFF
CDR3nt: TGTGCCAGCAGTGGCGGCGGGGGAGCTTACAATGAGCAGTTCTTC
j_gene: TRBJ2-1
v_gene: TRBV2
abundance: few
d_gene: TRBD2

CDR3aa: CASNAGNIQYF
CDR3nt: TGTGCCAGCAACGCCGGAAACATTCAGTACTTC
j_gene: TRBJ2-4
v_gene: TRBV27
abundance: .
d_gene: .

CDR3aa: CASSRTRGQGNYGYTF
CDR3nt: TGCGCCAGCAGCCGAACCCGGGGACAGGGGAACTATGGCTACACCTTC
j_gene: TRBJ1-2
v_gene: TRBV4-3
abundance: .
d_gene: TRBD1

CDR3aa: CASSLVASGQETQYF
CDR3nt: TGTGCCAGCAGCTTGGTGGCTAGCGGACAAGAGACCCAGTACTTC
j_gene: TRBJ2-5
v_gene: TRBV5-4
abundance: .
d_gene: TRBD2

CDR3aa: CASSDLAGQYF
CDR3nt: TGTGCCAGCAGTGATCTAGCGGGGCAGTATTTT
j_gene: TRBJ2-3
v_gene: TRBV2
abundance: .
d_gene: TRBD2

CDR3aa: CASSQARGGTTDTQYF
CDR3nt: TGCGCCAGCAGCCAAGCCCGGGGGGGAACCACAGATACGCAGTATTTT
j_gene: TRBJ2-3
v_gene: TRBV4-3
abundance: .
d_gene: TRBD2

CDR3aa: CASTKDRGRPGELFF
CDR3nt: TGCGCCAGCACCAAGGACAGGGGGCGACCCGGGGAGCTGTTTTTT
j_gene: TRBJ2-2
v_gene: TRBV5-1
abundance: few
d_gene: TRBD1

CDR3aa: CASSLEGTGGNEQFF
CDR3nt: TGCGCCAGCAGCTTGGAAGGGACAGGGGGCAATGAGCAGTTCTTC
j_gene: TRBJ2-1
v_gene: TRBV5-1
abundance: .
d_gene: TRBD1

CDR3aa: CASSLDTYTQYF
CDR3nt: TGTGCCAGCAGCTTAGACACATATACGCAGTATTTT
j_gene: TRBJ2-3
v_gene: TRBV11-3
abundance: .
d_gene: .

CDR3aa: CASSHNGGEKLFF
CDR3nt: TGTGCCAGTAGTCATAACGGCGGTGAAAAACTGTTTTTT
j_gene: TRBJ1-4
v_gene: TRBV19
abundance: .
d_gene: .

CDR3aa: CASSDRVSTDTQYF
CDR3nt: TGTGCCAGTAGCGACAGGGTGAGCACAGATACGCAGTATTTT
j_gene: TRBJ2-3
v_gene: TRBV19
abundance: .
d_gene: TRBD1

CDR3aa: CASSFLQEDTEAFF
CDR3nt: TGTGCCAGCAGTTTTCTCCAGGAGGACACTGAAGCTTTCTTT
j_gene: TRBJ1-1
v_gene: TRBV11-2
abundance: .
d_gene: .

CDR3aa: CASSQEPYRGGSGANVLTF
CDR3nt: TGCGCCAGCAGCCAAGAACCTTACAGGGGTGGTTCTGGGGCCAACGTCCTGACTTTC
j_gene: TRBJ2-6
v_gene: TRBV4-3
abundance: .
d_gene: TRBD1

CDR3aa: CASSPTRGWGNQPQHF
CDR3nt: TGTGCCAGCAGCCCCACCCGGGGGTGGGGCAATCAGCCCCAGCATTTT
j_gene: TRBJ1-5
v_gene: TRBV4-2
abundance: .
d_gene: .

CDR3aa: CASSPNGLLAGGSTGELFF
CDR3nt: TGTGCCAGCAGCCCCAACGGCCTTCTAGCGGGGGGTTCCACCGGGGAGCTGTTTTTT
j_gene: TRBJ2-2
v_gene: TRBV7-2
abundance: .
d_gene: TRBD2

CDR3aa: CASSPAPSGLAKNIQYF
CDR3nt: TGTGCCAGCAGCCCCGCTCCCTCAGGGCTAGCCAAAAACATTCAGTACTTC
j_gene: TRBJ2-4
v_gene: TRBV7-9
abundance: .
d_gene: .

CDR3aa: CASSQFYVAGGSSYNEQFF
CDR3nt: TGCGCCAGCAGCCAATTTTACGTAGCGGGGGGGAGCTCCTACAATGAGCAGTTCTTC
j_gene: TRBJ2-1
v_gene: TRBV4-3
abundance: .
d_gene: TRBD2

CDR3aa: CASSSPRSRSYEQYF
CDR3nt: TGTGCCAGCAGTAGCCCCCGTTCGCGCTCCTACGAGCAGTACTTC
j_gene: TRBJ2-7
v_gene: TRBV6-2/TRBV6-3
abundance: .
d_gene: .

CDR3aa: CASSEAPDRNQFF
CDR3nt: TGTGCCAGCAGTGAAGCCCCGGACAGAAACCAGTTCTTC
j_gene: TRBJ2-1
v_gene: TRBV6-1
abundance: .
d_gene: .

CDR3aa: CASSAGQANTEAFF
CDR3nt: TGTGCCAGCAGTGCGGGACAGGCGAACACTGAAGCTTTCTTT
j_gene: TRBJ1-1
v_gene: TRBV27
abundance: .
d_gene: TRBD1

CDR3aa: CASSLGDYGYTF
CDR3nt: TGTGCCAGCAGCTTGGGCGACTATGGCTACACCTTC
j_gene: TRBJ1-2
v_gene: TRBV5-4
abundance: .
d_gene: .

CDR3aa: CASSLPPQGARTEAFF
CDR3nt: TGTGCCAGCAGCTTACCACCCCAGGGGGCGCGGACTGAAGCTTTCTTT
j_gene: TRBJ1-1
v_gene: TRBV7-8
abundance: few
d_gene: TRBD1

CDR3aa: CASSYSWTSFTQYF
CDR3nt: TGTGCCAGCAGTTACTCGTGGACTTCATTTACCCAGTACTTC
j_gene: TRBJ2-5
v_gene: TRBV6-5
abundance: .
d_gene: .

CDR3aa: CASRQGIREAGELFF
CDR3nt: TGCGCCAGCAGACAAGGGATTCGGGAAGCCGGGGAGCTGTTTTTT
j_gene: TRBJ2-2
v_gene: TRBV5-1
abundance: .
d_gene: .

CDR3aa: CASGTGAGNTIYF
CDR3nt: TGTGCCAGCGGGACAGGGGCTGGAAACACCATATATTTT
j_gene: TRBJ1-3
v_gene: TRBV10-3
abundance: few
d_gene: TRBD1

CDR3aa: CASSPGQQRRGTQYF
CDR3nt: TGCGCCAGCAGCCCCGGACAGCAACGCCGTGGGACCCAGTACTTC
j_gene: TRBJ2-5
v_gene: TRBV5-1
abundance: .
d_gene: .

CDR3aa: CASSPTMNPYEQYF
CDR3nt: TGTGCCAGCAGTCCTACCATGAACCCCTACGAGCAGTACTTC
j_gene: TRBJ2-7
v_gene: TRBV2
abundance: once
d_gene: .

CDR3aa: CATSDSSGPTIAGEQFF
CDR3nt: TGTGCCACCAGTGATTCCTCGGGACCCACCATAGCGGGGGAGCAGTTCTTC
j_gene: TRBJ2-1
v_gene: TRBV24-1
abundance: few
d_gene: TRBD2

CDR3aa: CASRSGLAGTYNEQFF
CDR3nt: TGTGCCAGCAGGTCCGGACTAGCGGGCACCTACAATGAGCAGTTCTTC
j_gene: TRBJ2-1
v_gene: TRBV11-2
abundance: once
d_gene: TRBD2

CDR3aa: CASSSGTIRAFF
CDR3nt: TGTGCCAGCAGCTCAGGGACAATAAGAGCTTTCTTT
j_gene: TRBJ1-1
v_gene: TRBV7-9
abundance: few
d_gene: .

CDR3aa: CASREGVTLYGYTF
CDR3nt: TGTGCCAGCAGGGAGGGAGTCACCTTGTATGGCTACACCTTC
j_gene: TRBJ1-2
v_gene: TRBV2
abundance: once
d_gene: .

CDR3aa: CASSDLGGPSTDTQYF
CDR3nt: TGTGCCAGCAGTGACCTGGGCGGGCCTAGCACAGATACGCAGTATTTT
j_gene: TRBJ2-3
v_gene: TRBV2
abundance: .
d_gene: .

CDR3aa: CASSPGVGSTNEKLFF
CDR3nt: TGTGCCAGCTCACCGGGTGTCGGGTCAACTAATGAAAAACTGTTTTTT
j_gene: TRBJ1-4
v_gene: TRBV18
abundance: .
d_gene: .

CDR3aa: CASSITDSNSPLHF
CDR3nt: TGTGCCAGCTCAATAACGGACTCCAATTCACCCCTCCACTTT
j_gene: TRBJ1-6
v_gene: TRBV18
abundance: .
d_gene: .

CDR3aa: CASSQVGTSGYQSSYNEQFF
CDR3nt: TGCGCCAGCAGCCAGGTCGGGACTAGCGGTTATCAGAGCTCCTACAATGAGCAGTTCTTC
j_gene: TRBJ2-1
v_gene: TRBV4-1
abundance: .
d_gene: TRBD2

CDR3aa: CASSERQGARETQYF
CDR3nt: TGCGCCAGCAGTGAGAGACAGGGGGCCAGGGAGACCCAGTACTTC
j_gene: TRBJ2-5
v_gene: TRBV10-1
abundance: .
d_gene: TRBD1

CDR3aa: CASSLAGQQVGSGELFF
CDR3nt: TGTGCCAGCAGCTTAGCAGGACAGCAGGTGGGATCCGGGGAGCTGTTTTTT
j_gene: TRBJ2-2
v_gene: TRBV7-2
abundance: .
d_gene: .

CDR3aa: CASSDPWQGESNQPQHF
CDR3nt: TGTGCCAGCAGTGACCCCTGGCAGGGGGAAAGCAATCAGCCCCAGCATTTT
j_gene: TRBJ1-5
v_gene: TRBV6-2/TRBV6-3
abundance: .
d_gene: TRBD1

CDR3aa: CASSRGGRNYNEQFF
CDR3nt: TGTGCCAGCAGCCGTGGGGGCCGGAACTACAATGAGCAGTTCTTC
j_gene: TRBJ2-1
v_gene: TRBV4-2
abundance: .
d_gene: .

CDR3aa: CASSPLGQMYNEQFF
CDR3nt: TGTGCCAGCAGCCCTCTCGGACAGATGTACAATGAGCAGTTCTTC
j_gene: TRBJ2-1
v_gene: TRBV11-3
abundance: .
d_gene: .

CDR3aa: CASSTRLNRGQEEETQYF
CDR3nt: TGTGCCAGCAGCACCCGCCTCAACAGGGGGCAAGAGGAAGAGACCCAGTACTTC
j_gene: TRBJ2-5
v_gene: TRBV21-1
abundance: .
d_gene: .

CDR3aa: CASSPWDKQETQYF
CDR3nt: TGTGCCAGCAGCCCCTGGGACAAACAAGAGACCCAGTACTTC
j_gene: TRBJ2-5
v_gene: TRBV4-2
abundance: .
d_gene: .

CDR3aa: CASSIHPDRPNNEQFF
CDR3nt: TGTGCCAGCAGTATTCACCCGGACAGGCCTAACAATGAGCAGTTCTTC
j_gene: TRBJ2-1
v_gene: TRBV2
abundance: .
d_gene: TRBD1

CDR3aa: CSASGGGGNTEAFF
CDR3nt: TGCAGTGCTAGTGGGGGGGGTGGAAACACTGAAGCTTTCTTT
j_gene: TRBJ1-1
v_gene: TRBV20-1
abundance: .
d_gene: .